The present entry profiles one TCR beta chain with its context. CDR1 and CDR2 from the germline V gene are MNHNY and SVGAGI (reference sequence). The CDR3 is 16 residues long. V gave up 2 bases and J gave up 4 bases; unmatched junction bases: 6. This entry is derived from a study of cytomegalovirus exposure and HLA in healthy donors. Sequencing used immunoSEQ multiplex PCR; TCRdb keeps in-frame clones, though not all of them. The data show about 280,000 clones, roughly 90% seen once. The material sequenced was PBMCs. The clonotype comes from a woman aged 18-35 years in good health and CMV-seronegative. The V and J genes are TRBV6-6 and TRBJ2-3, with TRBD1 matching 10 bases. CDR3 DNA: TGTGCCAGCAGTTACCTACTTGGACAGGGGGCAGATACGCAGTATTTT. Its translation: CASSYLLGQGADTQYF.